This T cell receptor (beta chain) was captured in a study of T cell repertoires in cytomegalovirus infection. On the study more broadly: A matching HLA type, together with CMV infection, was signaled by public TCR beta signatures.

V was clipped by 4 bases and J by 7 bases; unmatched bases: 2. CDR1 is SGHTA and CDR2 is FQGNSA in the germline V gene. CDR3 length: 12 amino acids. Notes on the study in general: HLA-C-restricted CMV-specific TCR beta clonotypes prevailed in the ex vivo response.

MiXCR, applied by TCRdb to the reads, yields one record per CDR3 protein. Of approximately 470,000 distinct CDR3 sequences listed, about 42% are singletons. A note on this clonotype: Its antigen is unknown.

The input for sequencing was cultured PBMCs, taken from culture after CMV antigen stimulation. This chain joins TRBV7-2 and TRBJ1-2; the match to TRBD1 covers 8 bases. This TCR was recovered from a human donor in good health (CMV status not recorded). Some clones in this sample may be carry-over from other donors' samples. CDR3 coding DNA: TGTGCCAGCAGCTCCGGACAGGGTGGCTACACCTTC. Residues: CASSSGQGGYTF. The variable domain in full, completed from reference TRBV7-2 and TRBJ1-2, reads GAGVSQSPSNKVTEKGKDVELRCDPISGHTALYWYRQSLGQGLEFLIYFQGNSAPDKSGLPSDRFSAERTGGSVSTLTIQRTQQEDSAVYLCASSSGQGGYTFGSGTRLTVV.